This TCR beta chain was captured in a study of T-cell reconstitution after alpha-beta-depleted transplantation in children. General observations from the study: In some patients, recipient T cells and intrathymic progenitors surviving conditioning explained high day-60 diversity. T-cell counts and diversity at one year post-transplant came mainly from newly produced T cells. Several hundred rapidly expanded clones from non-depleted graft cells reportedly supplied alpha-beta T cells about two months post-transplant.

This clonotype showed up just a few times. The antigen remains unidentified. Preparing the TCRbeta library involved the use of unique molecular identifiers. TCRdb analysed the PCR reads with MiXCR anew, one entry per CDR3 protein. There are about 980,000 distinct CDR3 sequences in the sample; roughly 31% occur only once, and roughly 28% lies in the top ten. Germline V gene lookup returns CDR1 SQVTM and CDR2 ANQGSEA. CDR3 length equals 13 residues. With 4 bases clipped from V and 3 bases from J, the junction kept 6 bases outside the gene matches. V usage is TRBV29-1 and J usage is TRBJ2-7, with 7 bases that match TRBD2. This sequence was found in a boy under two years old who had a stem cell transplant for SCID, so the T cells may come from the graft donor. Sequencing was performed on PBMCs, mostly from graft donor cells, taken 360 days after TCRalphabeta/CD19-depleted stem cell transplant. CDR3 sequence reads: CSVGGGRLYEQYF. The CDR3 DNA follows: TGCAGCGTTGGGGGAGGGAGACTCTACGAGCAGTACTTC.